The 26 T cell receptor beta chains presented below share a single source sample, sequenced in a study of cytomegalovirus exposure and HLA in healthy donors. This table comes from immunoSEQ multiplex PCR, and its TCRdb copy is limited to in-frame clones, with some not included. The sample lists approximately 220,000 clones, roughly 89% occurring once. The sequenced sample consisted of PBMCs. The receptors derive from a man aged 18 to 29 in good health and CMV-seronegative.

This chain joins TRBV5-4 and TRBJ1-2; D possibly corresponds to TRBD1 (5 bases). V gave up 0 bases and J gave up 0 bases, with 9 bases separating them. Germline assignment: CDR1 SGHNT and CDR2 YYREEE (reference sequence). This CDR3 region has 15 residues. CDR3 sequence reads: CASSLDGQANYGYTF. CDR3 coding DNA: TGTGCCAGCAGCTTGGATGGACAAGCTAACTATGGCTACACCTTC.

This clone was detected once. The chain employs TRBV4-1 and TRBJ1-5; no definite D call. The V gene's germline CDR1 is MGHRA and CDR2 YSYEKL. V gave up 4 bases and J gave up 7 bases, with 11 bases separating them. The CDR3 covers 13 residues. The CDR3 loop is CASSRARGQPQHF. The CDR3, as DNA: TGCGCCAGCAGCCGCGCACGAGGACAGCCCCAGCATTTT.

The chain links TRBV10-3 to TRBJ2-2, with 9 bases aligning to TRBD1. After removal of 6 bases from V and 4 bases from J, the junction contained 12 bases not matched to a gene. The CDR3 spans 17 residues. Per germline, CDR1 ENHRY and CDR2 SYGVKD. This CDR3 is CAISRTGVESVTGELFF. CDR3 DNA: TGTGCCATCAGCCGGACAGGGGTTGAATCGGTCACCGGGGAGCTGTTTTTT.

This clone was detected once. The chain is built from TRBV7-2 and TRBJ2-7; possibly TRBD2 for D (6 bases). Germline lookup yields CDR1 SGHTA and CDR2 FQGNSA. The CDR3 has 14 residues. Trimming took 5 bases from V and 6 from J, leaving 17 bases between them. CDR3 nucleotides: TGTGCCAGCAGCGCTTCCGGGACTTATTCCGAGCAGTACTTC. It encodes CASSASGTYSEQYF.

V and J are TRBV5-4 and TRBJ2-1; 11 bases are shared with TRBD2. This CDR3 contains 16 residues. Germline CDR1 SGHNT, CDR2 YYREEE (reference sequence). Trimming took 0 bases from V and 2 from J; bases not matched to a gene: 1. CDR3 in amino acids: CASSLGLAGTYNEQFF. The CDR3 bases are TGTGCCAGCAGCTTGGGACTAGCGGGGACCTACAATGAGCAGTTCTTC. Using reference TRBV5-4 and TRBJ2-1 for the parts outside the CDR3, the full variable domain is ETGVTQSPTHLIKTRGQQVTLRCSSQSGHNTVSWYQQALGQGPQFIFQYYREEENGRGNFPPRFSGLQFPNYSSELNVNALELDDSALYLCASSLGLAGTYNEQFFGPGTRLTVL.

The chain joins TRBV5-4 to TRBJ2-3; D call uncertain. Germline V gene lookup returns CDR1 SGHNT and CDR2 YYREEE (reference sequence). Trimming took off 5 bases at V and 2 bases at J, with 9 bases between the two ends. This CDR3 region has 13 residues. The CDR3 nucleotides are TGTGCCAGCAGAAACAGCTACACAGATACGCAGTATTTT. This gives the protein CASRNSYTDTQYF.

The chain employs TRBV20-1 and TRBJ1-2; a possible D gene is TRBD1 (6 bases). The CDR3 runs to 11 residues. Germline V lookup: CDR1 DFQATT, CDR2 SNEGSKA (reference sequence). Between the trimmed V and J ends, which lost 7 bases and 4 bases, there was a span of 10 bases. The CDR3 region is CSEGQLYGYTF. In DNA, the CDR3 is TGCAGTGAAGGACAGCTCTATGGCTACACCTTC.

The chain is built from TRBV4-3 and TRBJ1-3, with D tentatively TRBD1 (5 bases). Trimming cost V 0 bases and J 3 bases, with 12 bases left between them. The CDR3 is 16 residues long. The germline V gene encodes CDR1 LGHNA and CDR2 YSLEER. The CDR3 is CASSQDKSDSGNTIYF. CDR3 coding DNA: TGCGCCAGCAGCCAAGATAAGAGCGACAGTGGAAACACCATATATTTT.

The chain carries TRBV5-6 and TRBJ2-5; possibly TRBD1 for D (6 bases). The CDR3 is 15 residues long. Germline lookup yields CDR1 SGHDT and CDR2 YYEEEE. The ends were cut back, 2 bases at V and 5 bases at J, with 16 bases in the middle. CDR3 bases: TGTGCCAGCAGCTTTTACAGGGTAATGAGCGAGACCCAGTACTTC. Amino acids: CASSFYRVMSETQYF.

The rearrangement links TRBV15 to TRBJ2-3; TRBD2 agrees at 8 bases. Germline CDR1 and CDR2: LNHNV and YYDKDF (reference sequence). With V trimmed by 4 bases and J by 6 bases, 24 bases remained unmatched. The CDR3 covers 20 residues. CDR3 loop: CATSTLGPGNSGETGDTQYF. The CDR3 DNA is TGTGCCACCAGCACCCTAGGCCCAGGGAATAGCGGGGAGACTGGCGATACGCAGTATTTT.

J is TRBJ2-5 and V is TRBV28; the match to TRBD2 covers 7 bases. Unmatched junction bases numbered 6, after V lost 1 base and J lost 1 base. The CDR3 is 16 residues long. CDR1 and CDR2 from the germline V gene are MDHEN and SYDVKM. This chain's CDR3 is CASSLSSGASQETQYF. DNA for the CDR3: TGTGCCAGCAGTTTATCGAGCGGGGCTTCCCAAGAGACCCAGTACTTC. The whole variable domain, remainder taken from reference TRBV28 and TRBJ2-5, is DVKVTQSSRYLVKRTGEKVFLECVQDMDHENMFWYRQDPGLGLRLIYFSYDVKMKEKGDIPEGYSVSREKKERFSLILESASTNQTSMYLCASSLSSGASQETQYFGPGTRLLVL.

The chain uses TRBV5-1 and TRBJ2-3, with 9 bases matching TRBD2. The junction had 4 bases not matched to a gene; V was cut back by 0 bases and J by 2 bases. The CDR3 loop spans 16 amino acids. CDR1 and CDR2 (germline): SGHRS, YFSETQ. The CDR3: CASSLAAGGYTDTQYF. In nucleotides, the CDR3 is TGCGCCAGCAGCTTGGCAGCGGGGGGATACACAGATACGCAGTATTTT.

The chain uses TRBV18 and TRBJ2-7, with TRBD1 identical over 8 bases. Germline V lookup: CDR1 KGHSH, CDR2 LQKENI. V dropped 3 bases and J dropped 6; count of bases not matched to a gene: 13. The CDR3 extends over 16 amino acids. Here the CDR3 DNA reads TGTGCCAGCTCACCCTCGCGGACAGGGCGTTACGGCGAGCAGTACTTC. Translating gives CASSPSRTGRYGEQYF.

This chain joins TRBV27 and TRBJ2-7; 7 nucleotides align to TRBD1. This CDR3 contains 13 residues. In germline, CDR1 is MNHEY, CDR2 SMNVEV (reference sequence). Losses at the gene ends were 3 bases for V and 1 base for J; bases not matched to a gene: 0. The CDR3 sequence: CASSLGQSYEQYF. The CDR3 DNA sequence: TGTGCCAGCAGTTTGGGACAGTCCTACGAGCAGTACTTC.

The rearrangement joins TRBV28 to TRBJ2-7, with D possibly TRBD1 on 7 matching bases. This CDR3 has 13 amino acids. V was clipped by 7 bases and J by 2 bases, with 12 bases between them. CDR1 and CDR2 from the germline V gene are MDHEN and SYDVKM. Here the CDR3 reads CASIQGGTYEQYF. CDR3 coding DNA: TGTGCCAGCATCCAGGGGGGCACCTACGAGCAGTACTTC.

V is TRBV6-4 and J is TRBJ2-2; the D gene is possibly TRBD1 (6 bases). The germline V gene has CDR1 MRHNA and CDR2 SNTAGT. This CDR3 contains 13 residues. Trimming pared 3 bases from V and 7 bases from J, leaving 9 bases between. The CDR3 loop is CASSERTDGELFF. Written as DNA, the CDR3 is TGTGCCAGCAGTGAGCGGACAGACGGGGAGCTGTTTTTT.

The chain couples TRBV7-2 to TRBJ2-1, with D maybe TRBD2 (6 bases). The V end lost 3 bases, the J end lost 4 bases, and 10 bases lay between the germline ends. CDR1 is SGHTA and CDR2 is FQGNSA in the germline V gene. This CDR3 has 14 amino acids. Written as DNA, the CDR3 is TGTGCCAGCAGCTTTGGCGGGGTATACAATGAGCAGTTCTTC. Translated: CASSFGGVYNEQFF.

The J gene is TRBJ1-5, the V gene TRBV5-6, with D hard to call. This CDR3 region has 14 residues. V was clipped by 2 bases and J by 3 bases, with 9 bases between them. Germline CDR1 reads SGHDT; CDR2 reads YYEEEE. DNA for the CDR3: TGTGCCAGCAGCTTTGGCCGTTTCAATCAGCCCCAGCATTTT. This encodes CASSFGRFNQPQHF.

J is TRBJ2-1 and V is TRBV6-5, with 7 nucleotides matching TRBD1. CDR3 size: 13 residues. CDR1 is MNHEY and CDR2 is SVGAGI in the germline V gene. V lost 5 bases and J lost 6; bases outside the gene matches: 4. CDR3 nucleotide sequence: TGTGCCAGCAGTGCCGGGACAGCCAATGAGCAGTTCTTC. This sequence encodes CASSAGTANEQFF.

DNA of the CDR3: TGCGCCAGCGGGAGTAACTATGGCTACACCTTC. Amino acids: CASGSNYGYTF. V usage is TRBV5-1 and J usage is TRBJ1-2; no clear D. This CDR3 is 11 amino acids long. V dropped 7 bases and J dropped 1 base, with 5 bases sitting between them. Germline CDR1 reads SGHRS; CDR2 reads YFSETQ. Full variable domain (outside the CDR3, taken from reference TRBV5-1 and TRBJ1-2): KAGVTQTPRYLIKTRGQQVTLSCSPISGHRSVSWYQQTPGQGLQFLFEYFSETQRNKGNFPGRFSGRQFSNSRSEMNVSTLELGDSALYLCASGSNYGYTFGSGTRLTVV.

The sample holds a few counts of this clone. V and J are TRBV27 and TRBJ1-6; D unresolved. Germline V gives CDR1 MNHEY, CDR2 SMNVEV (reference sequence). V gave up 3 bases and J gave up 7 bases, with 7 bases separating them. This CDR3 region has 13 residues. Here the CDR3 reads CASSFPGNSPLHF. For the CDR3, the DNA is TGTGCCAGCAGTTTCCCGGGGAATTCACCCCTCCACTTT.

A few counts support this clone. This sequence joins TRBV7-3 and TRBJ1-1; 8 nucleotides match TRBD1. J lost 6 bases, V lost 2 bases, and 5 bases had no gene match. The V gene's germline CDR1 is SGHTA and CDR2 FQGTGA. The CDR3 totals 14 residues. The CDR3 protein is CASSLGQGTSEAFF. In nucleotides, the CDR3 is TGTGCCAGCAGCTTAGGACAGGGAACATCTGAAGCTTTCTTT.

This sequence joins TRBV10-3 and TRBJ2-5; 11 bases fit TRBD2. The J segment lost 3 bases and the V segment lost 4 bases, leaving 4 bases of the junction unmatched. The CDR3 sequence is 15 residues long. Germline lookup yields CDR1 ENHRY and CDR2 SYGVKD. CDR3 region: CAISVGSGREETQYF. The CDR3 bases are TGTGCCATCAGTGTAGGTAGCGGGAGGGAAGAGACCCAGTACTTC.

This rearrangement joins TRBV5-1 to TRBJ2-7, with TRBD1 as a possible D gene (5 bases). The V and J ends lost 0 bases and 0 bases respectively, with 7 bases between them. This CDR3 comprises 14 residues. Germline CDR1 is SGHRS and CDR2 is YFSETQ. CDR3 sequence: CASSLAGLSYEQYF. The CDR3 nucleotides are TGCGCCAGCAGCTTGGCAGGGCTCTCCTACGAGCAGTACTTC.

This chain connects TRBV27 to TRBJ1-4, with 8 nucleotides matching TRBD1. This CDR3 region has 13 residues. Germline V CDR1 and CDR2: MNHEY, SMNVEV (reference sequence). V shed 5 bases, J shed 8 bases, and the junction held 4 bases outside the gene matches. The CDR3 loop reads CASSSRTGEKLFF. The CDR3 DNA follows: TGTGCCAGCAGTAGCCGGACAGGGGAAAAACTGTTTTTT.

The CDR3 DNA reads as TGTGCCAGCACTGCGGCGGGGGCGCGAGGTGAAAAACTGTTTTTT. It encodes CASTAAGARGEKLFF. V and J are TRBV28 and TRBJ1-4; TRBD1 might be the D (6 bases). The CDR3 runs 15 residues. V lost 7 bases and J 7 bases, leaving 19 bases between the germline ends. CDR1 is MDHEN and CDR2 is SYDVKM in the germline V gene.